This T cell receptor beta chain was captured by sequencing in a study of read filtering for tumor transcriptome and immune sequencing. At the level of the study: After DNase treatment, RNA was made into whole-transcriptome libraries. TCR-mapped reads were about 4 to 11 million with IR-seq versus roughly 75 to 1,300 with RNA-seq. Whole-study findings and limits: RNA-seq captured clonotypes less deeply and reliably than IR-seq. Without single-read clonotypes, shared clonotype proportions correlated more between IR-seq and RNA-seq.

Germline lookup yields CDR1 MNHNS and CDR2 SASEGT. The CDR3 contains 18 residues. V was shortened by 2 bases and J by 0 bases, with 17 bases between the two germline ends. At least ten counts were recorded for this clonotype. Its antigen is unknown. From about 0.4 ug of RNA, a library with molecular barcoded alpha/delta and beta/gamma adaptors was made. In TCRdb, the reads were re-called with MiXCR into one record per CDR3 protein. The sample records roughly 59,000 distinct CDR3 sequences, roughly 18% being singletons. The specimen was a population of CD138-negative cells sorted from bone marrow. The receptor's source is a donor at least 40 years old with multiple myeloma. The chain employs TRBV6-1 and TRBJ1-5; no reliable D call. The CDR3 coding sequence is TGTGCCAGCAGTGAAATAGTGGTCCAGAAGTATAGCAATCAGCCCCAGCATTTT. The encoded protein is CASSEIVVQKYSNQPQHF.